This T cell receptor (beta chain) was found in a study of T-cell reconstitution after alpha-beta-depleted transplantation in children. This clonotype came up a few times. The germline V and J ends were trimmed by 6 bases and 1 base, with 12 bases remaining between them. This CDR3 contains 14 residues. From germline, CDR1 is MNHEY and CDR2 SMNVEV (reference sequence). For TCRbeta, the library was prepared with unique molecular identifiers. TCRdb analysed the PCR reads with MiXCR anew, one entry per CDR3 protein. This table has a few hundred thousand distinct CDR3 sequences, approximately 10% appearing once.

The clonotype comes from a human donor who donated a stem cell graft to a child with acute lymphoblastic leukemia. The sequenced sample was PBMCs from the stem cell graft donor, obtained from the stem cell graft. J is TRBJ2-5 and V is TRBV27, with D hard to call. For the CDR3, the DNA is TGTGCCAGCAGAGATTTTAGTAGCCAAGAGACCCAGTACTTC. Translated: CASRDFSSQETQYF.